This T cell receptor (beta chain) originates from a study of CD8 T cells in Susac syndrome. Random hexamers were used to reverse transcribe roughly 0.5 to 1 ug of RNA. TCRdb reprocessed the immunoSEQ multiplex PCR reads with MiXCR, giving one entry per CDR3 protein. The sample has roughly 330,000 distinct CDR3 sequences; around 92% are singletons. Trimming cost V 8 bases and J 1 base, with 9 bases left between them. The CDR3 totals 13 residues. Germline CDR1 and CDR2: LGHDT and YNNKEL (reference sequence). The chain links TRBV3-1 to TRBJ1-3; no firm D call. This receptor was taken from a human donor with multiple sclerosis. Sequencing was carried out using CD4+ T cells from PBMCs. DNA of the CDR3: TGTGCCAGCCGGATGTCATCTGGAAACACCATATATTTT. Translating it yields CASRMSSGNTIYF.